A selection of T cell receptor beta chains follows, all from one sample in a study of shared clonotypes between healthy human individuals. Here immunoSEQ multiplex PCR was the method, and the copy in TCRdb shows in-frame clones only, minus some. Among roughly 490,000 clones listed, 79% were seen once. Sequences were obtained from PBMCs. These receptors were collected from a woman aged 40 to 49 in good health. Some clones in this sample may be carry-over from other donors' samples. The CDR3 runs from the conserved cysteine through the conserved F or W. A D gene is named only where the DNA matches it firmly. The size of a clone is reported for some rows only, either as once, few or many, or as a class for expanded clones.

clone_size	j_call	v_call	d_call	cdr3_nt	cdr3_aa
once	TRBJ2-7	TRBV11-2	TRBD1	TGTGCCAGCAGCCTGGGACAGGGGTACTACGAGCAGTACTTC	CASSLGQGYYEQYF
once	TRBJ2-2	TRBV27	.	TGTGCCAGCAGTTCCCTTGCGGGAAAAGTCGGGGAGCTGTTTTTT	CASSSLAGKVGELFF
.	TRBJ2-5	TRBV19	TRBD1	TGTGCCAGTAGTACGACAGGGTTGGAGACCCAGTACTTC	CASSTTGLETQYF
.	TRBJ2-3	TRBV10-3	.	TGTGCCATCAGTGGAGGTAACACAGATACGCAGTATTTT	CAISGGNTDTQYF
few	TRBJ2-7	TRBV27	.	TGTGCCAGCAGCAGTAGCGGAGACTACGAGCAGTACTTC	CASSSSGDYEQYF
.	TRBJ2-3	TRBV28	.	TGTGCCAGCAGCCAGGGGTGGGAATCCCCAGATACGCAGTATTTT	CASSQGWESPDTQYF
once	TRBJ2-1	TRBV11-2	.	TGTGCCAGCAGACGCATTTCGCGACCCCAGGGGTACATTGAGCAGTTCTTC	CASRRISRPQGYIEQFF
.	TRBJ2-1	TRBV10-1	.	TGCGCCAGAAACAATGAGCAGTTCTTC	CARNNEQFF
many	TRBJ2-2	TRBV5-1	TRBD1	TGCGCCAGCAGGGACAGGGTGAACACCGGGGAGCTGTTTTTT	CASRDRVNTGELFF
.	TRBJ2-7	TRBV27	.	TGTGCCAGCAGTCCCAGGAGCACCGAGCAGTACTTC	CASSPRSTEQYF
once	TRBJ2-7	TRBV11-2	TRBD1	TGTGCCAGCAGCTTAGGACAGGGGTCATGGTACGAGCAGTACTTC	CASSLGQGSWYEQYF
.	TRBJ1-4	TRBV29-1	TRBD1	TGCAGCGTTGGCGAGGGGGCGGAAGAAAAACTGTTTTTT	CSVGEGAEEKLFF
.	TRBJ2-1	TRBV5-1	TRBD2	TGCGCCAGCAGCTTGGATGCGGGAGCTAGGAATGAGCAGTTCTTC	CASSLDAGARNEQFF
.	TRBJ1-4	TRBV30	.	TGTGCCTGGAGTGTTCGGCCGGCAGGCGTTTATGAAAAACTGTTTTTT	CAWSVRPAGVYEKLFF
.	TRBJ2-3	TRBV6-1	.	TGTGCCAGCAGTGAAGTGGCCGGAAGGGGTGGAGATACGCAGTATTTT	CASSEVAGRGGDTQYF
.	TRBJ2-7	TRBV13	.	TGTGCCAGCAGCTTAGGGGGAGAGGGAAGGCCCTACGAGCAGTACTTC	CASSLGGEGRPYEQYF
.	TRBJ2-2	TRBV5-4	TRBD2	TGTGCCAGCAGCTTGGCGTTAGCGGGAGGGACCGGGGAGCTGTTTTTT	CASSLALAGGTGELFF
.	TRBJ1-5	TRBV15	.	TGTGCCACCAGCAGGGAAGTTCCGGGCAATCAGCCCCAGCATTTT	CATSREVPGNQPQHF
.	TRBJ2-7	TRBV5-1	.	TGCGCCAGCAGTGGCGGGAACGAGCAGTACTTC	CASSGGNEQYF
.	TRBJ2-7	TRBV28	.	TGTGCCAGCAGTTCGCCCTCGAAGGGATCCTACGAGCAGTACTTC	CASSSPSKGSYEQYF
.	TRBJ2-7	TRBV10-2	TRBD1	TGCGCCAGCAGCGCCGGGACAGGCTCCTACGAGCAGTACTTC	CASSAGTGSYEQYF
.	TRBJ2-5	TRBV9	TRBD2	TGTGCCAGCAGCCTCTTGGGGGGGGGAACCCAGTACTTC	CASSLLGGGTQYF
.	TRBJ1-5	TRBV9	TRBD1	TGTGCCAGCAGCGTAGACAGGGGTGATCAGCCCCAGCATTTT	CASSVDRGDQPQHF
.	TRBJ2-1	TRBV6-6	TRBD2	TGTGCCAGCAGCCGCCTAGCGGGAAGGTACAATGAGCAGTTCTTC	CASSRLAGRYNEQFF
.	TRBJ1-2	TRBV20-1	.	TGCAGCGCGTTATGGGGTGGCTACACCTTC	CSALWGGYTF
.	TRBJ2-3	TRBV7-9	TRBD1	TGTGCCAGCAGCTCCCGGGACAGGGGCGCAGATACGCAGTATTTT	CASSSRDRGADTQYF
many	TRBJ2-4	TRBV23-1	TRBD1	TGCGCCAGCAGTCCGAGCATCCCGACAGGGCGAATGGACATTCAGTACTTC	CASSPSIPTGRMDIQYF
.	TRBJ1-4	TRBV7-9	.	TGTGCCAGCAGCAAGACTAACAGGGATGAAAAACTGTTTTTT	CASSKTNRDEKLFF
many	TRBJ1-1	TRBV28	.	TGTGCCAGCAGTTCAAATCCGAACACTGAAGCTTTCTTT	CASSSNPNTEAFF
.	TRBJ2-1	TRBV7-8	TRBD2	TGTGCCAGCAGCCCCCGACTAGCCGAAAGCTCCTACAATGAGCAGTTCTTC	CASSPRLAESSYNEQFF
.	TRBJ2-5	TRBV7-2	.	TGTGCCAGCAGCTTAGGGCCGGAGGAGACCCAGTACTTC	CASSLGPEETQYF
few	TRBJ2-1	TRBV9	.	TGTGCCAGCAGCTCGAGACAGGACAATGAGCAGTTCTTC	CASSSRQDNEQFF
.	TRBJ2-7	TRBV11-2	.	TGTGCCAGCAGCTTAGCCCTTCAGGTCGAGCAGTACTTC	CASSLALQVEQYF
.	TRBJ2-3	TRBV6-1	TRBD2	TGTGCCAGCAGTGAGCAAGGTGCTAGCGGGAGCACAGATACGCAGTATTTT	CASSEQGASGSTDTQYF
.	TRBJ1-1	TRBV30	.	TGTGCCTGGGTGGGACGAAGGGACACTGAAGCTTTCTTT	CAWVGRRDTEAFF
.	TRBJ2-5	TRBV15	.	TGTGCCACCAGCAGAGGCCCAAGAGAGACCCAGTACTTC	CATSRGPRETQYF
.	TRBJ1-2	TRBV5-1	.	TGCGCCAGCAGGAGAGAGACAAACTATGGCTACACCTTC	CASRRETNYGYTF
few	TRBJ1-2	TRBV5-4	.	TGTGCCAGCAGCTTGGAAACAGGGCATGGCTACACCTTC	CASSLETGHGYTF
.	TRBJ1-5	TRBV6-5	.	TGTGCCAGCAGCCCGGGTAGCAATCAGCCCCAGCATTTT	CASSPGSNQPQHF
.	TRBJ1-1	TRBV19	.	TGTGCCAGTAGTATTAGGACGGCCGGAAAAGCTTTCTTT	CASSIRTAGKAFF
once	TRBJ2-5	TRBV5-1	TRBD2	TGCGCCAGCAGCTTGCAGAGCGGGAGGGACTTGGAGACCCAGTACTTC	CASSLQSGRDLETQYF
.	TRBJ2-4	TRBV28	TRBD2	TGTGCCAGCAGTTGGACTAGCGGGAGGGCGGGGGGAAACATTCAGTACTTC	CASSWTSGRAGGNIQYF
.	TRBJ1-5	TRBV30	.	TGTGCCTGGGCTACAGGGAGCAATCAGCCCCAGCATTTT	CAWATGSNQPQHF